These T cell receptor beta chains were read from a single sample in a study of blood T cell repertoires in COVID-19. Data came from immunoSEQ multiplex PCR; TCRdb stores just in-frame clones and leaves some out. Seen here are under 300,000 clones, about nine tenths observed once, and the top ten hold 1.9%. The source material was PBMCs or T cells enriched from blood (not recorded which). These receptors were obtained from a woman between 18 and 29 years old who had recovered from COVID-19. Both conserved end residues are part of each CDR3. The order of the fields is J gene, V gene, clone size, D gene, CDR3 protein, CDR3 DNA. The D gene is left open where the match is weak. Rows give clone size only sometimes, using once, few, many, or a class for an expanded clone.

>TRBJ2-5|TRBV7-3|-|TRBD2
CASSLTAGVLETQYF
TGTGCCAGCAGCTTAACGGCGGGAGTCCTTGAGACCCAGTACTTC
>TRBJ2-1|TRBV19|-|TRBD2
CASSIGLAWNEQFF
TGTGCCAGTAGTATAGGACTAGCTTGGAATGAGCAGTTCTTC
>TRBJ1-6|TRBV28|once|-
CASSSHGSSYNSPLHF
TGTGCCAGCAGTTCTCATGGTAGCTCCTATAATTCACCCCTCCACTTT
>TRBJ2-7|TRBV5-1|once|-
CASSEVDSLAHEQYF
TGCGCCAGCAGCGAAGTGGACTCTCTGGCTCACGAGCAGTACTTC
>TRBJ1-2|TRBV28|-|TRBD1
CASSSGTGGYGYTF
TGTGCCAGCAGTTCCGGGACAGGGGGCTATGGCTACACCTTC
>TRBJ2-7|TRBV6-5|-|-
CASSTKYEQYF
TGTGCCAGCAGTACAAAATACGAGCAGTACTTC
>TRBJ2-5|TRBV7-9|-|TRBD2
CASITSGGAEETQYF
TGTGCCAGCATAACTAGCGGGGGGGCCGAGGAGACCCAGTACTTC
>TRBJ2-1|TRBV18|-|TRBD2
CASSPPHSPGLAGGGGEQFF
TGTGCCAGCTCACCACCCCACAGCCCCGGACTAGCGGGAGGTGGGGGAGAGCAGTTCTTC
>TRBJ1-1|TRBV28|-|TRBD1
CASSRRPGQGGTEAFF
TGTGCCAGCAGTAGAAGACCGGGACAGGGCGGGACTGAAGCTTTCTTT
>TRBJ2-3|TRBV7-6|-|TRBD1
CASRRTGQPTDTQYF
TGTGCCAGCAGACGGACGGGACAGCCCACAGATACGCAGTATTTT
>TRBJ2-7|TRBV11-3|-|TRBD1
CASSPRTGSYEQYF
TGTGCCAGCAGCCCGCGGACAGGCTCCTACGAGCAGTACTTC
>TRBJ1-2|TRBV18|-|-
CASSPAAGGEGYGYTF
TGTGCCAGCTCACCCGCGGCTGGAGGGGAGGGCTATGGCTACACCTTC
>TRBJ2-7|TRBV9|-|-
CASSVVGDSGYEQYF
TGTGCCAGCAGCGTAGTAGGGGATAGCGGTTACGAGCAGTACTTC
>TRBJ1-2|TRBV18|-|TRBD1
CASSPSGQGVYGYTF
TGTGCCAGCTCACCATCCGGACAGGGGGTCTATGGCTACACCTTC
>TRBJ1-6|TRBV28|-|TRBD1
CASSFGQGAPQSQSPLHF
TGTGCCAGCAGTTTTGGGCAGGGGGCGCCTCAGTCCCAATCACCCCTCCACTTT
>TRBJ1-4|TRBV28|-|-
CASSSRQAGGEKLFF
TGTGCCAGCAGTTCCAGACAGGCCGGCGGAGAAAAACTGTTTTTT
>TRBJ2-1|TRBV10-3|-|-
CAIRQGLEQFF
TGTGCCATCCGGCAGGGACTTGAGCAGTTCTTC
>TRBJ1-5|TRBV7-2|-|-
CASSLSGQTNQPQHF
TGTGCCAGCAGCCTCAGCGGACAGACGAATCAGCCCCAGCATTTT
>TRBJ2-2|TRBV5-1|-|TRBD2
CASSTLVTSGRAPGELFF
TGCGCCAGCAGCACTCTGGTCACTAGCGGGAGGGCCCCCGGGGAGCTGTTTTTT
>TRBJ2-2|TRBV10-2|-|-
CASSELGGTGELFF
TGCGCCAGCAGTGAGCTCGGCGGTACCGGGGAGCTGTTTTTT
>TRBJ2-3|TRBV7-2|-|-
CASRTLADTQYF
TGTGCCAGCAGGACCCTAGCAGATACGCAGTATTTT
>TRBJ2-2|TRBV3-1/TRBV3-2|-|-
CASSSGTKNTGELFF
TGTGCCAGCAGCTCTGGGACAAAGAACACCGGGGAGCTGTTTTTT
>TRBJ1-3|TRBV5-5|-|TRBD1
CASSLRDRENLVGNTIYF
TGTGCCAGCAGCTTACGGGACAGGGAAAATCTCGTCGGAAACACCATATATTTT
>TRBJ1-2|TRBV5-1|-|-
CASSLGGSYGYTF
TGCGCCAGCAGCTTGGGGGGCAGCTATGGCTACACCTTC
>TRBJ1-5|TRBV20-1|-|TRBD1
CSASGTAYQPQHF
TGCAGTGCTAGTGGGACAGCTTATCAGCCCCAGCATTTT
>TRBJ2-3|TRBV28|once|TRBD1
CASSLGGQGSDTQYF
TGTGCCAGCAGCCTGGGGGGACAGGGGTCGGATACGCAGTATTTT
>TRBJ1-2|TRBV6-5|-|TRBD1
CASRRGQGGGYTF
TGTGCCAGCAGACGGGGACAGGGTGGTGGCTACACCTTC
>TRBJ2-7|TRBV4-2|-|-
CASSRDSRALYEQYF
TGTGCCAGCAGCCGAGACAGCAGGGCCTTATACGAGCAGTACTTC
>TRBJ2-1|TRBV2|few|-
CASSEEEVSYNEQFF
TGTGCCAGCAGTGAAGAAGAGGTTTCCTACAATGAGCAGTTCTTC
>TRBJ2-2|TRBV14|-|-
CASSPQKAGNTGELFF
TGTGCCAGCAGCCCCCAGAAGGCGGGGAACACCGGGGAGCTGTTTTTT
>TRBJ2-1|TRBV14|-|-
CASSQDLRDEQFF
TGTGCCAGCAGCCAAGATCTGCGCGATGAGCAGTTCTTC
>TRBJ2-7|TRBV5-4|once|TRBD1
CASSPDRPSYEQYF
TGTGCCAGCAGCCCGGACAGGCCGTCCTACGAGCAGTACTTC
>TRBJ2-1|TRBV7-3|-|-
CASSLNLANEQFF
TGTGCCAGCAGCTTAAACCTAGCCAATGAGCAGTTCTTC
>TRBJ2-7|TRBV6-6|-|-
CASSYYDRIYEQYF
TGTGCCAGCAGTTACTATGACAGAATCTACGAGCAGTACTTC
>TRBJ2-3|TRBV6-5|-|-
CASTASADTQYF
TGTGCCAGCACCGCCAGTGCAGATACGCAGTATTTT
>TRBJ2-3|TRBV5-1|-|TRBD2
CASSLLGRGGDTDTQYF
TGCGCCAGCTCCCTCCTTGGGCGGGGGGGCGACACAGATACGCAGTATTTT
>TRBJ1-4|TRBV9|-|-
CASSASGSSLTTNEKLFF
TGTGCCAGCAGCGCCAGCGGGTCGTCCTTAACAACTAATGAAAAACTGTTTTTT
>TRBJ2-5|TRBV4-2|-|TRBD2
CASSQDKVGGAKQETQYF
TGTGCCAGCAGCCAAGATAAGGTCGGGGGGGCCAAACAAGAGACCCAGTACTTC
>TRBJ2-1|TRBV5-4|-|TRBD2
CASSFYWTSRNEQFF
TGTGCCAGCAGCTTCTATTGGACTAGCCGGAATGAGCAGTTCTTC
>TRBJ1-5|TRBV12-3/TRBV12-4|-|-
CASSATRDQPQHF
TGTGCCAGCAGTGCGACTAGGGATCAGCCCCAGCATTTT
>TRBJ1-6|TRBV27|-|-
CASQSGFNSPLHF
TGTGCCAGCCAATCGGGGTTTAATTCACCCCTCCACTTT
>TRBJ1-2|TRBV2|-|-
CASSGAEYGYTF
TGTGCCAGCAGTGGGGCCGAATATGGCTACACCTTC
>TRBJ1-3|TRBV19|-|-
CASSSARQSSGNTIYF
TGTGCCAGTAGTTCCGCGAGACAAAGCTCTGGAAACACCATATATTTT
>TRBJ1-2|TRBV6-2/TRBV6-3|-|-
CASSIQAGYGYTF
TGTGCCAGCAGTATACAGGCGGGATATGGCTACACCTTC
>TRBJ2-1|TRBV5-5|once|-
CASSSLTGSSYNEQFF
TGTGCCAGCAGCTCCCTGACTGGGAGCTCCTACAATGAGCAGTTCTTC
>TRBJ2-1|TRBV11-2|-|-
CASSLGPSWAGLSYNEQFF
TGTGCCAGCAGCTTAGGACCATCGTGGGCGGGGCTATCCTACAATGAGCAGTTCTTC
>TRBJ1-6|TRBV20-1|-|-
CSASKSGGVKISPLHF
TGCAGTGCTAGTAAGTCCGGCGGAGTAAAAATTTCACCCCTCCACTTT
>TRBJ2-1|TRBV2|-|TRBD2
CASSIAGREQFF
TGTGCCAGCAGCATAGCGGGACGTGAACAGTTCTTC
>TRBJ2-1|TRBV7-9|-|-
CASSLGAGSVRNEQFF
TGTGCCAGCAGCTTAGGGGCAGGCTCGGTAAGGAATGAGCAGTTCTTC
>TRBJ1-5|TRBV4-3|-|-
CASSQTWGGPQPQHF
TGCGCCAGCAGCCAGACCTGGGGGGGGCCTCAGCCCCAGCATTTT
>TRBJ2-2|TRBV19|-|TRBD1
CASRITGTGDSGELFF
TGTGCCAGTAGGATTACCGGGACAGGGGATTCCGGGGAGCTGTTTTTT
>TRBJ2-5|TRBV27|-|-
CASSLWGPAAPQGRGETQYF
TGTGCCAGCAGTTTATGGGGCCCCGCCGCACCACAGGGACGGGGCGAGACCCAGTACTTC
>TRBJ1-1|TRBV7-9|-|-
CASSQDSRRNTEAFF
TGTGCCAGCAGCCAGGACAGCCGACGTAACACTGAAGCTTTCTTT
>TRBJ2-2|TRBV6-4|-|-
CASSEQGGTNTGELFF
TGTGCCAGCAGTGAACAGGGGGGGACGAACACCGGGGAGCTGTTTTTT
>TRBJ1-1|TRBV28|-|-
CASFTVYAEAFF
TGTGCCAGCTTTACGGTTTACGCTGAAGCTTTCTTT
>TRBJ1-1|TRBV6-1|-|-
CASSGTPGGLDTEAFF
TGTGCCAGCAGTGGAACCCCCGGGGGGCTGGACACTGAAGCTTTCTTT
>TRBJ1-5|TRBV5-1|-|-
CASSTGGGGDQPQHF
TGCGCCAGCAGCACGGGAGGCGGGGGGGATCAGCCCCAGCATTTT
>TRBJ1-1|TRBV28|-|-
CASRAETELNTEAFF
TGTGCCAGCAGAGCGGAAACAGAATTGAACACTGAAGCTTTCTTT
>TRBJ1-4|TRBV10-3|-|TRBD1
CATGTATNEKLFF
TGTGCCACCGGGACAGCAACTAATGAAAAACTGTTTTTT
>TRBJ1-1|TRBV10-3|-|-
CAISGGLEVSEAFF
TGTGCCATCAGTGGAGGGTTAGAGGTGTCTGAAGCTTTCTTT